A single TCR beta chain is shown here with its context. Its antigen is unknown. This record belongs to a study of vaccination and CD4 T cells after COVID-19. Study-wide context: Four females and six males made up the convalescents, two of whom were Hispanic. Every participant was given two doses of BNT162b2 or mRNA-1273 vaccine.

Looked up from germline, CDR1 is LNHNV and CDR2 is YYDKDF (reference sequence). The CDR3 totals 16 residues. V lost 0 bases and J lost 3, with 14 bases in between. Study-level findings and limits: 304 of 307 vaccine-specific clones from convalescent patients were spike mono-reactive.

The Oncomine TCR Beta short-read assay was applied to DNA of cultured CD4+ T cells. A single record per CDR3 protein comes from TCRdb applying MiXCR to the PCR reads. The sample carries about 7,800 distinct CDR3 sequences, around three fifths recorded once. Stated treatment: roughly ten-day PBMC culture with coronavirus spike peptide pools or control peptides (ViraFEST assay). Samples of CD4+ T cells were obtained from the unexposed donor before the COVID-19 pandemic (2011-2018). The cultures had half their medium swapped for fresh IL-2 medium on days 3 and 7. The specimen was CD4+ T cells from blood, cultured in vitro. The chain carries TRBV15 and TRBJ1-2; D perhaps matches TRBD1 (5 bases). The origin of this receptor is a human donor in good health. CDR3 in amino acids: CATSRDYRRDHYGYTF. As DNA, the CDR3 is TGTGCCACCAGCAGAGATTATAGGAGGGACCACTATGGCTACACCTTC.